The rows below give T cell receptor beta chains drawn from one sample of a study of T cell responses to AZD1222 COVID-19 vaccine. Profiled with immunoSEQ multiplex PCR; TCRdb holds only in-frame clones, not every one. The table has 150,000 to 180,000 clones, about 87% seen once. The sample in question was peripheral blood, obtained on day 0 of AZD1222 vaccination. The receptors come from an adult in good health. Both conserved end residues are part of each CDR3. Each record gives: D gene, CDR3 length, V gene, J gene, clone size, CDR3 protein, CDR3 DNA. D genes are given only for firm matches. The size of a clone is reported for some rows only, either as once, few or many, or as a class for expanded clones.

D gene: .; CDR3 length: 12; V gene: TRBV11-2; J gene: TRBJ2-3; clone size: .; CDR3 protein: CASRGQTDTQYF; CDR3 DNA: TGTGCCAGCAGAGGACAGACAGATACGCAGTATTTT
D gene: .; CDR3 length: 13; V gene: TRBV11-2; J gene: TRBJ1-5; clone size: .; CDR3 protein: CASSLTENQPQHF; CDR3 DNA: TGTGCCAGCAGCTTGACAGAAAATCAGCCCCAGCATTTT
D gene: TRBD1; CDR3 length: 16; V gene: TRBV11-2; J gene: TRBJ2-1; clone size: .; CDR3 protein: CASSLGPGQGYNEQFF; CDR3 DNA: TGTGCCAGCAGCTTAGGACCGGGACAGGGCTACAATGAGCAGTTCTTC
D gene: .; CDR3 length: 15; V gene: TRBV19; J gene: TRBJ2-7; clone size: few; CDR3 protein: CASSIGSGGSYEQYF; CDR3 DNA: TGTGCCAGTAGTATCGGGTCCGGGGGTTCCTACGAGCAGTACTTC
D gene: .; CDR3 length: 12; V gene: TRBV6-2/TRBV6-3; J gene: TRBJ1-4; clone size: .; CDR3 protein: CASSETGEKLFF; CDR3 DNA: TGTGCCAGCAGTGAGACAGGAGAAAAACTGTTTTTT
D gene: TRBD1; CDR3 length: 17; V gene: TRBV5-1; J gene: TRBJ1-1; clone size: once; CDR3 protein: CASSLSGGATVNTEAFF; CDR3 DNA: TGCGCCAGCAGCCTATCAGGGGGCGCGACCGTGAACACTGAAGCTTTCTTT
D gene: .; CDR3 length: 14; V gene: TRBV7-9; J gene: TRBJ1-4; clone size: .; CDR3 protein: CASSPGTENEKLFF; CDR3 DNA: TGTGCCAGCAGCCCCGGGACCGAAAATGAAAAACTGTTTTTT
D gene: .; CDR3 length: 17; V gene: TRBV7-9; J gene: TRBJ1-4; clone size: .; CDR3 protein: CASSLVGSRRGAEKLFF; CDR3 DNA: TGTGCCAGCAGCTTAGTGGGGTCGCGCAGGGGCGCTGAAAAACTGTTTTTT
D gene: .; CDR3 length: 12; V gene: TRBV2; J gene: TRBJ2-7; clone size: .; CDR3 protein: CASSDATYEQYF; CDR3 DNA: TGTGCCAGCAGTGATGCGACCTACGAGCAGTACTTC
D gene: TRBD1; CDR3 length: 14; V gene: TRBV5-6; J gene: TRBJ1-1; clone size: few; CDR3 protein: CASSVTGIDTEAFF; CDR3 DNA: TGTGCCAGCAGCGTGACAGGGATTGACACTGAAGCTTTCTTT
D gene: .; CDR3 length: 12; V gene: TRBV30; J gene: TRBJ1-1; clone size: .; CDR3 protein: CAWSPGRAEAFF; CDR3 DNA: TGTGCCTGGAGCCCGGGTCGGGCTGAAGCTTTCTTT
D gene: TRBD1; CDR3 length: 14; V gene: TRBV5-4; J gene: TRBJ1-1; clone size: .; CDR3 protein: CASSFRGGNTEAFF; CDR3 DNA: TGTGCCAGCAGCTTCAGGGGGGGGAACACTGAAGCTTTCTTT
D gene: .; CDR3 length: 12; V gene: TRBV28; J gene: TRBJ1-5; clone size: .; CDR3 protein: CATRGLNQPQHF; CDR3 DNA: TGTGCCACCAGAGGTTTGAATCAGCCCCAGCATTTT
D gene: .; CDR3 length: 15; V gene: TRBV7-2; J gene: TRBJ1-3; clone size: .; CDR3 protein: CASSLDLGRGNTIYF; CDR3 DNA: TGTGCCAGCAGCTTAGATTTAGGAAGAGGAAACACCATATATTTT
D gene: .; CDR3 length: 13; V gene: TRBV19; J gene: TRBJ2-7; clone size: .; CDR3 protein: CASSRQITSEQYF; CDR3 DNA: TGTGCCAGTAGTAGACAGATAACATCCGAGCAGTACTTC
D gene: .; CDR3 length: 14; V gene: TRBV27; J gene: TRBJ2-7; clone size: .; CDR3 protein: CASIPTLGSHEQYF; CDR3 DNA: TGTGCCAGCATTCCTACATTAGGATCGCACGAGCAGTACTTC
D gene: .; CDR3 length: 14; V gene: TRBV5-1; J gene: TRBJ2-2; clone size: .; CDR3 protein: CASSLGGPAGELFF; CDR3 DNA: TGCGCCAGCAGCTTGGGAGGTCCAGCCGGGGAGCTGTTTTTT
D gene: TRBD2; CDR3 length: 14; V gene: TRBV7-2; J gene: TRBJ2-5; clone size: .; CDR3 protein: CASRPGTSYETQYF; CDR3 DNA: TGTGCCAGCAGACCGGGGACTAGCTACGAGACCCAGTACTTC
D gene: .; CDR3 length: 13; V gene: TRBV23-1; J gene: TRBJ2-7; clone size: .; CDR3 protein: CASSPYGAGEQYF; CDR3 DNA: TGCGCCAGCAGTCCTTATGGGGCCGGGGAGCAGTACTTC
D gene: .; CDR3 length: 13; V gene: TRBV7-2; J gene: TRBJ1-1; clone size: .; CDR3 protein: CASSLNRNTEAFF; CDR3 DNA: TGTGCCAGCAGCTTGAACAGGAACACTGAAGCTTTCTTT
D gene: TRBD1; CDR3 length: 16; V gene: TRBV6-1; J gene: TRBJ2-7; clone size: .; CDR3 protein: CASSEGDRTGGYEQYF; CDR3 DNA: TGTGCCAGCAGTGAAGGGGATCGGACAGGGGGCTACGAGCAGTACTTC
D gene: .; CDR3 length: 13; V gene: TRBV30; J gene: TRBJ1-1; clone size: few; CDR3 protein: CAWSVPEGTEAFF; CDR3 DNA: TGTGCCTGGAGTGTCCCAGAAGGGACTGAAGCTTTCTTT
D gene: .; CDR3 length: 15; V gene: TRBV19; J gene: TRBJ1-1; clone size: .; CDR3 protein: CASLTLTGMNTEAFF; CDR3 DNA: TGTGCCAGCCTAACCCTTACCGGAATGAACACTGAAGCTTTCTTT
D gene: .; CDR3 length: 14; V gene: TRBV19; J gene: TRBJ1-3; clone size: .; CDR3 protein: CASSRRGTGNTIYF; CDR3 DNA: TGTGCCAGTAGTCGCCGCGGTACTGGAAACACCATATATTTT
D gene: .; CDR3 length: 14; V gene: TRBV27; J gene: TRBJ2-2; clone size: few; CDR3 protein: CASGRQWATGELFF; CDR3 DNA: TGTGCCAGCGGTAGGCAGTGGGCCACCGGGGAGCTGTTTTTT
D gene: TRBD1; CDR3 length: 15; V gene: TRBV3-1/TRBV3-2; J gene: TRBJ1-2; clone size: .; CDR3 protein: CASSQNQDRVHGYTF; CDR3 DNA: TGTGCCAGCAGCCAAAACCAGGACAGGGTGCATGGCTACACCTTC
D gene: TRBD2; CDR3 length: 16; V gene: TRBV5-4; J gene: TRBJ2-1; clone size: .; CDR3 protein: CASSLALAGGTNEQFF; CDR3 DNA: TGTGCCAGCAGCTTGGCACTAGCGGGGGGGACAAATGAGCAGTTCTTC
D gene: TRBD1; CDR3 length: 14; V gene: TRBV11-2; J gene: TRBJ2-1; clone size: .; CDR3 protein: CASSPGTGVNEQFF; CDR3 DNA: TGTGCCAGCAGCCCCGGGACAGGGGTCAATGAGCAGTTCTTC
D gene: .; CDR3 length: 13; V gene: TRBV9; J gene: TRBJ1-3; clone size: once; CDR3 protein: CASSPLSGNTIYF; CDR3 DNA: TGTGCCAGCAGCCCTCTGTCTGGAAACACCATATATTTT
D gene: TRBD2; CDR3 length: 14; V gene: TRBV7-2; J gene: TRBJ2-7; clone size: .; CDR3 protein: CASSPGLGRYEQYF; CDR3 DNA: TGTGCCAGCAGCCCCGGACTAGGTCGCTACGAGCAGTACTTC
D gene: .; CDR3 length: 14; V gene: TRBV19; J gene: TRBJ1-2; clone size: .; CDR3 protein: CASSIDLGVYGYTF; CDR3 DNA: TGTGCCAGTAGTATAGATCTGGGGGTCTATGGCTACACCTTC
D gene: .; CDR3 length: 17; V gene: TRBV5-6; J gene: TRBJ1-5; clone size: many; CDR3 protein: CASSLASGGHHNQPQHF; CDR3 DNA: TGTGCCAGCAGCTTGGCATCTGGGGGCCACCACAATCAGCCCCAGCATTTT
D gene: .; CDR3 length: 16; V gene: TRBV15; J gene: TRBJ1-4; clone size: .; CDR3 protein: CATSRVRLTTNEKLFF; CDR3 DNA: TGTGCCACCAGCAGAGTTCGACTTACAACTAATGAAAAACTGTTTTTT
D gene: .; CDR3 length: 16; V gene: TRBV15; J gene: TRBJ2-3; clone size: .; CDR3 protein: CATSSPLDKASDTQYF; CDR3 DNA: TGTGCCACCAGCAGCCCCTTGGACAAAGCTTCAGATACGCAGTATTTT
D gene: .; CDR3 length: 16; V gene: TRBV6-5; J gene: TRBJ1-3; clone size: .; CDR3 protein: CASSYDRSLTSGAIYF; CDR3 DNA: TGTGCCAGCAGTTACGATCGGTCCCTAACGTCGGGGGCCATATATTTT
D gene: .; CDR3 length: 11; V gene: TRBV19; J gene: TRBJ1-2; clone size: .; CDR3 protein: CASSVVYGYTF; CDR3 DNA: TGTGCCAGTAGTGTGGTTTATGGCTACACCTTC
D gene: .; CDR3 length: 13; V gene: TRBV11-3; J gene: TRBJ1-6; clone size: .; CDR3 protein: CASSLGWGSPLHF; CDR3 DNA: TGTGCCAGCAGCTTGGGATGGGGTTCACCCCTCCACTTT
D gene: .; CDR3 length: 14; V gene: TRBV5-1; J gene: TRBJ2-5; clone size: .; CDR3 protein: CASSLGFRKETQYF; CDR3 DNA: TGCGCCAGCAGCTTGGGGTTCCGCAAAGAGACCCAGTACTTC
D gene: TRBD1; CDR3 length: 16; V gene: TRBV5-1; J gene: TRBJ1-3; clone size: .; CDR3 protein: CASSFTQGAGGNTIYF; CDR3 DNA: TGCGCCAGCAGCTTTACACAGGGGGCAGGAGGAAACACCATATATTTT
D gene: .; CDR3 length: 13; V gene: TRBV7-2; J gene: TRBJ1-5; clone size: .; CDR3 protein: CASSTSRVQPQHF; CDR3 DNA: TGTGCCAGCAGCACGAGCAGGGTTCAGCCCCAGCATTTT
D gene: .; CDR3 length: 13; V gene: TRBV27; J gene: TRBJ2-2; clone size: .; CDR3 protein: CASSLLNTGELFF; CDR3 DNA: TGTGCCAGCAGCCTTCTAAACACCGGGGAGCTGTTTTTT
D gene: .; CDR3 length: 17; V gene: TRBV7-2; J gene: TRBJ2-3; clone size: .; CDR3 protein: CASSPTRLAGRSGTQYF; CDR3 DNA: TGTGCCAGCAGCCCGACCCGGCTAGCCGGGCGCAGTGGTACGCAGTATTTT
D gene: TRBD1; CDR3 length: 16; V gene: TRBV3-1/TRBV3-2; J gene: TRBJ2-7; clone size: .; CDR3 protein: CASSQGPGQGPYEQYF; CDR3 DNA: TGTGCCAGCAGCCAAGGGCCCGGACAGGGCCCCTACGAGCAGTACTTC
D gene: TRBD2; CDR3 length: 15; V gene: TRBV2; J gene: TRBJ2-3; clone size: once; CDR3 protein: CASTGISGGGDTQYF; CDR3 DNA: TGTGCCAGCACCGGGATTAGCGGGGGTGGGGATACGCAGTATTTT
D gene: .; CDR3 length: 13; V gene: TRBV25-1; J gene: TRBJ1-4; clone size: few; CDR3 protein: CASSEWTGEKLFF; CDR3 DNA: TGTGCCAGCAGTGAATGGACGGGAGAAAAACTGTTTTTT
D gene: .; CDR3 length: 15; V gene: TRBV28; J gene: TRBJ2-2; clone size: .; CDR3 protein: CASSQGVAGYGELFF; CDR3 DNA: TGTGCCAGCAGTCAAGGGGTGGCAGGGTACGGGGAGCTGTTTTTT
D gene: .; CDR3 length: 14; V gene: TRBV7-2; J gene: TRBJ1-6; clone size: .; CDR3 protein: CASSSAGRRLTLHF; CDR3 DNA: TGTGCCAGCAGCTCTGCAGGCAGACGGCTAACCCTCCACTTT
D gene: TRBD2; CDR3 length: 16; V gene: TRBV4-3; J gene: TRBJ2-1; clone size: .; CDR3 protein: CASSQEVSGFYNEQFF; CDR3 DNA: TGCGCCAGCAGCCAAGAGGTTAGCGGGTTCTACAATGAGCAGTTCTTC
D gene: .; CDR3 length: 16; V gene: TRBV5-4; J gene: TRBJ2-5; clone size: .; CDR3 protein: CASSANPDPFKETQYF; CDR3 DNA: TGTGCCAGCAGCGCAAACCCCGACCCCTTTAAGGAGACCCAGTACTTC
D gene: .; CDR3 length: 15; V gene: TRBV27; J gene: TRBJ2-7; clone size: .; CDR3 protein: CASSLSGTASYEQYF; CDR3 DNA: TGTGCCAGCAGTTTATCCGGGACGGCCTCCTACGAGCAGTACTTC
D gene: .; CDR3 length: 11; V gene: TRBV2; J gene: TRBJ2-1; clone size: few; CDR3 protein: CASSLQGAQFF; CDR3 DNA: TGTGCCAGCAGTTTACAGGGTGCGCAGTTCTTC
D gene: TRBD1; CDR3 length: 15; V gene: TRBV5-1; J gene: TRBJ2-2; clone size: .; CDR3 protein: CASSLFQGAGGELFF; CDR3 DNA: TGCGCCAGCAGCTTGTTTCAGGGGGCCGGCGGGGAGCTGTTTTTT
D gene: .; CDR3 length: 15; V gene: TRBV7-8; J gene: TRBJ1-1; clone size: few; CDR3 protein: CASSLAGGVNTEAFF; CDR3 DNA: TGTGCCAGCAGCTTAGCTGGGGGGGTGAACACTGAAGCTTTCTTT
D gene: .; CDR3 length: 15; V gene: TRBV6-2/TRBV6-3; J gene: TRBJ2-7; clone size: .; CDR3 protein: CASSKRTTSSYEQYF; CDR3 DNA: TGTGCCAGCAGTAAACGGACGACAAGCTCCTACGAGCAGTACTTC
D gene: .; CDR3 length: 11; V gene: TRBV19; J gene: TRBJ1-2; clone size: .; CDR3 protein: CASSIEHGYTF; CDR3 DNA: TGTGCCAGTAGTATAGAGCATGGCTACACCTTC